These 26 T cell receptor beta chains share one sample of origin, sequenced in a study of blood T cell repertoires in COVID-19. The repertoire was sequenced with immunoSEQ multiplex PCR; TCRdb's copy has only in-frame clones and lacks some. The sample has 200,000 to 250,000 clones, around 80% seen once. The sequenced sample was peripheral blood. The source of these receptors is a woman in her 40s with active or convalescent COVID-19.

The J gene is TRBJ1-4, the V gene TRBV29-1; 12 bases map to TRBD1. The CDR3 extends over 13 amino acids. Per germline, CDR1 SQVTM and CDR2 ANQGSEA. V trimming: 7 bases; J trimming: 8 bases; junction bases outside the gene matches: 5. DNA of the CDR3: TGCAGCGCCCCGGGACAGGGGGCCGAAAAACTGTTTTTT. It codes for CSAPGQGAEKLFF.

V gene TRBV27 combines with J gene TRBJ2-7, with TRBD1 identical over 7 bases. With V trimmed by 3 bases and J by 5 bases, 4 bases remained unmatched. Per the germline V gene, CDR1 is MNHEY and CDR2 is SMNVEV (reference sequence). The CDR3 has 13 amino acids. CDR3 in amino acids: CASSFRQGDEQYV. For the CDR3, the DNA is TGTGCCAGCAGTTTCCGCCAGGGGGACGAGCAGTACGTC.

This clone appeared a few times. This chain joins TRBV5-5 and TRBJ1-4; D ambiguous. Germline V gene data show CDR1 as SGHKS and CDR2 as YYEKEE (reference sequence). The CDR3 is 14 amino acids. The ends were cut back, 4 bases at V and 8 bases at J, with 15 bases in the middle. The CDR3: CASSPSAGKEKLFF. Here the CDR3 DNA reads TGTGCCAGCAGCCCGAGTGCCGGGAAGGAAAAACTGTTTTTT.

This clone appeared once. The rearrangement uses TRBV7-9 and TRBJ1-6; D ambiguous. V was pared by 4 bases and J by 0 bases, with 7 bases between. The CDR3 loop spans 15 amino acids. Germline V lookup: CDR1 SEHNR, CDR2 FQNEAQ (reference sequence). In nucleotides, the CDR3 is TGTGCCAGCAGCTCACAGAGCTCCTATAATTCACCCCTCCACTTT. Translation: CASSSQSSYNSPLHF.

The V and J genes are TRBV10-3 and TRBJ2-1; 15 nucleotides match TRBD2. This CDR3 is 15 amino acids long. V trimming: 4 bases; J trimming: 7 bases; junction bases outside the gene matches: 2. Germline CDR1 ENHRY, CDR2 SYGVKD. Here the CDR3 DNA reads TGTGCCATCAGTGTTGGGACTAGCGGGGGGAATGAGCAGTTCTTC. This gives the protein CAISVGTSGGNEQFF.

The chain joins TRBV13 to TRBJ2-2; 7 bases match TRBD1. Germline V gene sequence: CDR1 PRHDT, CDR2 FYEKMQ (reference sequence). Germline trimming cut 3 bases from V and 2 bases from J; bases unmatched to any gene: 15. This CDR3 is 19 amino acids long. This chain's CDR3 is CASSLTGILLDSNTGELFF. For the CDR3, the DNA is TGTGCCAGCAGCTTGACAGGGATCCTCCTTGATTCCAACACCGGGGAGCTGTTTTTT.

The chain uses TRBV3-1 (or the pseudogene TRBV3-2) and TRBJ1-1; D call uncertain. V dropped 3 bases and J dropped 10 bases, with 18 bases sitting between them. CDR3 length: 14 amino acids. The germline gives CDR1 LGHDT, CDR2 YNNKEL (reference sequence). The CDR3 here is CASSHEEGQARAFF. DNA for the CDR3: TGTGCCAGCAGCCACGAGGAGGGCCAGGCGAGAGCTTTCTTT.

This chain links TRBV18 with TRBJ1-1, with D possibly being TRBD1 (5 bases). The V and J ends lost 1 base and 8 bases respectively, with 11 bases between them. The CDR3 totals 13 residues. Germline V gene sequence: CDR1 KGHSH, CDR2 LQKENI. The CDR3 nucleotides read TGTGCCAGCTCACCACAGTCCTGGACAGAAGCTTTCTTT. Translating gives CASSPQSWTEAFF.

The chain recombines TRBV15 with TRBJ1-1, with a possible D match to TRBD1 (6 bases). The CDR3 runs to 15 residues. Germline CDR1 is LNHNV and CDR2 is YYDKDF (reference sequence). The ends were cut back, 6 bases at V and 6 bases at J, with 20 bases in the middle. Here the CDR3 reads CATSLGGGDGPEAFF. In nucleotides, the CDR3 is TGTGCCACCAGTCTGGGCGGGGGCGATGGCCCTGAAGCTTTCTTT. Full variable domain (missing parts from reference TRBV15 and TRBJ1-1): DAMVIQNPRYQVTQFGKPVTLSCSQTLNHNVMYWYQQKSSQAPKLLFHYYDKDFNNEADTPDNFQSRRPNTSFCFLDIRSPGLGDTAMYLCATSLGGGDGPEAFFGQGTRLTVV.

This clone was detected only a few times. The chain employs TRBV24-1 and TRBJ2-7, with a tentative D call TRBD2 (6 bases). This CDR3 contains 15 residues. In germline, CDR1 is KGHDR, CDR2 SFDVKD. V lost 4 bases to trimming and J lost 2 bases, with 14 bases between them. CDR3 nucleotide sequence: TGTGCCACCAGTGACTCCGGGAGCAGACCCTACGAGCAGTACTTC. This codes for CATSDSGSRPYEQYF.

The chain uses TRBV7-3 and TRBJ2-5; the match to TRBD1 covers 11 bases. Germline V gives CDR1 SGHTA, CDR2 FQGTGA. V shed 5 bases and J 6 bases; nucleotides not matched to a gene: 5. The CDR3 consists of 14 residues. CDR3: CASSVGTGGKTQYF. In DNA, the CDR3 is TGTGCCAGCAGCGTCGGGACAGGGGGAAAGACCCAGTACTTC.

In this sample, this clone turned up a few times. The chain uses TRBV3-1 (or the pseudogene TRBV3-2) and TRBJ2-1; the match to TRBD1 covers 8 bases. Trimming at V came to 6 bases and at J to 5 bases, leaving 15 bases not matched to a gene. CDR1 and CDR2 from the germline V gene are LGHDT and YNNKEL (reference sequence). The CDR3 runs 17 residues. CDR3 coding DNA: TGTGCCAGCAGTCGACCATTGGGACAGGAGGTGGACAATGAGCAGTTCTTC. The encoded protein is CASSRPLGQEVDNEQFF.

The rearrangement uses TRBV11-3 and TRBJ2-3, with 7 nucleotides matching TRBD1. CDR1 and CDR2 (germline): SGHNT, YENEEA. V dropped 1 base and J dropped 2; count of bases not matched to a gene: 6. The CDR3 is 16 residues long. CDR3 residues: CASSLGTGRNTDTQYF. The CDR3, as DNA: TGTGCCAGCAGCTTAGGGACAGGCCGAAACACAGATACGCAGTATTTT.

Note on this clone: A much larger clone sits a single nucleotide away, making a read error possible. The chain joins TRBV10-1 to TRBJ1-1; 7 bases agree with TRBD1. The germline V gene encodes CDR1 WNHNN and CDR2 SYGVQD (reference sequence). J lost 4 bases, V lost 5 bases, and 1 base had no gene match. This CDR3 spans 12 amino acids. CDR3 bases: TGCGCCAGCAGTCCAGGGGGCACTGAAGCTTTCTTT. It specifies CASSPGGTEAFF.

This clone was detected once. The chain employs TRBV12-5 and TRBJ2-7, with TRBD1 identical over 9 bases. V shed 4 bases, J shed 2 bases, and the junction held 6 bases outside the gene matches. The CDR3 extends over 15 amino acids. Per the germline V gene, CDR1 is LGHNT and CDR2 is FRNRAP. The CDR3 DNA sequence: TGTGCTAGTGGTTCCCGGGACAGGGCGGCCTACGAGCAGTACTTC. Protein sequence: CASGSRDRAAYEQYF.

This clone showed up just a few times. CDR3 residues: CASSQASFSWQYF. Here the CDR3 DNA reads TGTGCCAGCAGCCAAGCCTCCTTCTCGTGGCAGTACTTC. The rearrangement joins TRBV14 to TRBJ2-7, with D uncertain. From germline, CDR1 is SGHDN and CDR2 FVKESK. The germline V and J ends were trimmed by 1 base and 9 bases, with 13 bases remaining between them. CDR3 size: 13 residues.

The genes are TRBV30 and TRBJ2-7, with a possible D match to TRBD1 (6 bases). Deletions cut 0 bases from V and 5 bases from J, with 11 bases between. Per germline, CDR1 GTSNPN and CDR2 SVGIG (reference sequence). This CDR3 is built from 13 residues. CDR3 bases: TGTGCCTGGAGTGTGGTTGGGGGCCACGAGCAGTACTTC. Protein product: CAWSVVGGHEQYF.

The chain recombines TRBV27 with TRBJ2-7; 7 bases align to TRBD2. The CDR3 has 13 residues. The junction had 7 bases not matched to a gene; V was cut back by 6 bases and J by 5 bases. In germline, CDR1 is MNHEY, CDR2 SMNVEV (reference sequence). In DNA form, the CDR3 reads TGTGCCAGCAGCCCCGGGGGGAGGAACGAGCAGTACGTC. Translating gives CASSPGGRNEQYV.

The chain recombines TRBV30 with TRBJ2-2; D is perhaps TRBD1 (5 bases). The germline V gene has CDR1 GTSNPN and CDR2 SVGIG (reference sequence). The CDR3 loop spans 12 amino acids. The germline V and J ends were trimmed by 5 bases and 1 base, with 5 bases remaining between them. This chain's CDR3 is CAWGQNTGELFF. CDR3 nucleotide sequence: TGTGCCTGGGGACAGAACACCGGGGAGCTGTTTTTT.

This clone appeared once. The rearrangement joins TRBV12-3 or TRBV12-4 to TRBJ1-6; a possible D gene is TRBD1 (5 bases). CDR3 size: 12 residues. V shed 10 bases and J shed 10 bases, with 14 bases lying between them. The CDR3 nucleotides are TGTGCCATTAGGCAGGGAGGGTCACCCCTCCACTTT. Encoded protein: CAIRQGGSPLHF.

V is TRBV12-5 and J is TRBJ2-3; possible D gene TRBD2, 6 bases. Trimming removed 1 base at V and 0 bases at J, with 8 bases between. The CDR3 runs 15 residues. Per germline, CDR1 LGHNT and CDR2 FRNRAP. As DNA, the CDR3 is TGTGCTAGTGGTTTGGCAGGACTAAGCACAGATACGCAGTATTTT. Translating it yields CASGLAGLSTDTQYF.

The chain's CDR3 is CASSYTQEFGLGYTF. CDR3 nucleotides: TGTGCCAGCAGTTACACACAGGAGTTCGGGCTTGGCTACACCTTC. The genes are TRBV6-5 and TRBJ1-2, with D perhaps TRBD1 (5 bases). The CDR3 totals 15 residues. V was trimmed by 2 bases and J by 7 bases, leaving 17 bases between them. Germline V gives CDR1 MNHEY, CDR2 SVGAGI.

CDR3 sequence: CASSLTQGKNTEAFF. The CDR3, as DNA: TGCGCCAGCAGCTTGACACAGGGCAAGAACACTGAAGCTTTCTTT. The chain combines TRBV5-1 with TRBJ1-1; TRBD1 might be the D (6 bases). CDR3 length equals 15 residues. V was clipped by 1 base and J by 1 base, with 11 bases between them. The germline V gene has CDR1 SGHRS and CDR2 YFSETQ.

The rearrangement links TRBV24-1 to TRBJ1-2; D unclear. The CDR3 is 11 residues long. With 2 bases removed from V and 8 bases from J, the gap between germline ends came to 5 bases. Germline V gives CDR1 KGHDR, CDR2 SFDVKD. CDR3 amino acids: CATSDSVGYTF. DNA of the CDR3: TGTGCCACCAGTGATTCCGTGGGCTACACCTTC.

The sample holds a few counts of this clone. The chain links TRBV28 to TRBJ1-2, with no clear D. The germline V gene has CDR1 MDHEN and CDR2 SYDVKM. The CDR3 is 16 residues long. Trimming pared 7 bases from V and 4 bases from J, leaving 22 bases between. Here the CDR3 reads CASILSGGRLSYGYTF. The CDR3 DNA sequence: TGTGCCAGCATCTTATCCGGAGGACGGTTGTCCTATGGCTACACCTTC.

The chain links TRBV6-5 to TRBJ2-1, with D maybe TRBD2 (5 bases). The CDR3 has 16 residues. Deletions cut 0 bases from V and 3 bases from J, with 12 bases between. Germline assignment: CDR1 MNHEY and CDR2 SVGAGI. CDR3 loop: CASSYSPGRVYNEQFF. The CDR3 nucleotides read TGTGCCAGCAGTTACTCACCGGGAAGAGTCTACAATGAGCAGTTCTTC.